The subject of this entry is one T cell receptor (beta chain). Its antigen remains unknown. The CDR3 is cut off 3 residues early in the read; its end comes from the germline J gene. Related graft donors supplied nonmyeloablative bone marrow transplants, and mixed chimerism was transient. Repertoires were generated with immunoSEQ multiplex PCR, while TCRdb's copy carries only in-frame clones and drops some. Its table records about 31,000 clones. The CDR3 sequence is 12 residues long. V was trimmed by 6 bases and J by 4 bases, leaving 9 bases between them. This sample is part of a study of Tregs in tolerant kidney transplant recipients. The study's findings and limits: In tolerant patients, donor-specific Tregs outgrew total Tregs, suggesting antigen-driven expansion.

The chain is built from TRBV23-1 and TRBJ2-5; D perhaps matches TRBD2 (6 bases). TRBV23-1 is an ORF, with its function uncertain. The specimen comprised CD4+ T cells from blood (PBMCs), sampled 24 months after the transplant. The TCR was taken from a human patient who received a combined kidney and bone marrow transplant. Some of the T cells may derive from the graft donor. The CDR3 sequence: CASSQEGETQYF. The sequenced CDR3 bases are TGCGCCAGCAGCCAGGAGGGAGAGACC.